A selection of T cell receptor beta chains follows, all from one sample in a study of blood T cell repertoires in COVID-19. Assay used: immunoSEQ multiplex PCR; TCRdb lists only in-frame clones, some missing. The data hold 88,000 or so clones, with about 85% observed a single time. The source material was peripheral blood. Receptors originate from a man aged 60 to 69 with acute or convalescent COVID-19. Each CDR3 is given with its conserved first and last residue. The D gene is left open where the match is weak. Some rows mark clone size as missing; the rest say once, few, many or name a class of expanded clone.

j_call clone_size v_call d_call cdr3_aa cdr3_nt
TRBJ2-1 NA TRBV18 NA CASSPYSSDEQFF TGTGCCAGCTCACCGTACAGTAGCGATGAGCAGTTCTTC
TRBJ1-6 NA TRBV7-6 TRBD1 CASSVGTGDSPLHF TGTGCCAGCAGCGTCGGGACAGGGGATTCACCCCTCCACTTT
TRBJ2-5 NA TRBV6-2/TRBV6-3 TRBD2 CASSSPPAGLLTQYF TGTGCCAGCAGCTCCCCTCCAGCGGGGTTGTTGACCCAGTACTTC
TRBJ1-2 NA TRBV10-1 TRBD1 CASSRTGHGYTF TGCGCCAGCAGTAGGACAGGGCATGGCTACACCTTC
TRBJ2-5 NA TRBV7-2 TRBD2 CASSPERGGQETQYF TGTGCCAGCAGCCCGGAGCGGGGGGGGCAAGAGACCCAGTACTTC
TRBJ2-1 once TRBV29-1 NA CSVPRLDEQFF TGCAGCGTCCCCCGTCTCGATGAGCAGTTCTTC
TRBJ2-1 NA TRBV6-5 TRBD1 CASSQGAPNEQFF TGTGCCAGCAGCCAGGGGGCGCCTAATGAGCAGTTCTTC
TRBJ2-3 once TRBV5-1 TRBD2 CASSYSSGGLSITTDTQYF TGCGCCAGCAGCTATTCTAGCGGGGGGTTAAGTATTACGACAGATACGCAGTATTTT
TRBJ2-1 NA TRBV10-3 TRBD1 CAISDRDRGNEQFF TGTGCCATCAGTGACCGGGACAGGGGGAATGAGCAGTTCTTC
TRBJ2-1 NA TRBV18 NA CASSPPGRNNEQFF TGTGCCAGCTCACCACCGGGGCGCAACAATGAGCAGTTCTTC
TRBJ1-4 NA TRBV2 NA CASEWLQGEEKLFF TGTGCCAGCGAGTGGTTGCAGGGTGAGGAAAAACTGTTTTTT
TRBJ1-3 few TRBV6-2/TRBV6-3 TRBD1 CASSYGQGFSSGNTIYF TGTGCCAGCAGTTACGGACAGGGGTTCTCCTCTGGAAACACCATATATTTT
TRBJ2-7 NA TRBV10-2 NA CAFQSPGFPYEQYF TGCGCCTTCCAATCCCCGGGTTTCCCCTACGAGCAGTACTTC
TRBJ1-1 few TRBV11-3 NA CASSHNRNTEAFF TGTGCCAGCAGCCATAACAGGAACACTGAAGCTTTCTTT
TRBJ2-5 NA TRBV5-1 NA CASSADSLGETQYF TGCGCCAGCAGCGCGGACAGCTTGGGAGAGACCCAGTACTTC
TRBJ1-1 once TRBV30 NA CAWRVGAFRYGTEAFF TGTGCCTGGAGAGTAGGGGCCTTCAGGTATGGCACTGAAGCTTTCTTT
TRBJ2-1 NA TRBV18 TRBD2 CASSALAGGPSSYNEQFF TGTGCCAGCTCAGCACTAGCGGGAGGGCCAAGCTCCTACAATGAGCAGTTCTTC
TRBJ2-1 NA TRBV3-1/TRBV3-2 TRBD2 CASSQRQLAGVTNEQFF TGTGCCAGCAGCCAAAGGCAACTAGCGGGAGTCACAAATGAGCAGTTCTTC
TRBJ2-2 NA TRBV11-3 TRBD2 CASSQGTSGRGTGELFF TGTGCCAGCAGCCAAGGGACTAGCGGGAGGGGCACCGGGGAGCTGTTTTTT
TRBJ2-5 NA TRBV19 TRBD2 CASPGRGAKETQYF TGTGCCAGCCCTGGGCGGGGGGCGAAGGAGACCCAGTACTTC
TRBJ2-3 NA TRBV7-2 TRBD1 CASSPTGDGLRTDTQYF TGTGCCAGCAGCCCCACAGGGGACGGACTTCGAACAGATACGCAGTATTTT
TRBJ2-3 NA TRBV2 TRBD2 CASQRGPTDTQYF TGTGCCAGCCAGCGGGGACCTACAGATACGCAGTATTTT
TRBJ1-2 NA TRBV3-1/TRBV3-2 NA CASIFGRCYTF TGTGCCAGCATTTTTGGCAGGTGCTACACCTTC
TRBJ2-3 NA TRBV18 NA CASSPLSDTQYF TGTGCCAGCTCACCACTCTCAGATACGCAGTATTTT
TRBJ1-2 NA TRBV11-2 TRBD1 CASNQDRGNYGYTF TGTGCCAGCAACCAGGACAGGGGGAACTATGGCTACACCTTC
TRBJ2-7 NA TRBV3-1/TRBV3-2 NA CASSQDSFSSGIEQYF TGTGCCAGCAGCCAAGATAGTTTTTCGTCGGGTATTGAGCAGTACTTC
TRBJ1-5 NA TRBV2 TRBD1 CASSEGAGGNQPQHF TGTGCCAGCAGTGAGGGGGCAGGGGGAAATCAGCCCCAGCATTTT
TRBJ1-2 NA TRBV23-1 NA CAFRKEGPNYGYTF TGCGCCTTCAGGAAGGAGGGACCTAACTATGGCTACACCTTC
TRBJ2-7 NA TRBV12-2 NA CASRFPGWSYEQYF TGTGCAAGTCGCTTCCCAGGGTGGTCCTACGAGCAGTACTTC
TRBJ2-5 once TRBV6-5 NA CASSPGQDLGETQYF TGTGCCAGCAGCCCCGGACAAGACCTAGGGGAGACCCAGTACTTC
TRBJ2-7 NA TRBV9 NA CASSVDSNYEQYF TGTGCCAGCAGCGTGGACAGCAACTACGAGCAGTACTTC
TRBJ1-1 NA TRBV11-2 TRBD1 CASSFRDSNTEAFF TGTGCCAGCAGCTTTCGGGACAGCAACACTGAAGCTTTCTTT
TRBJ2-2 NA TRBV6-6 TRBD1 CASRTGQGANGELFF TGTGCCAGCAGGACCGGACAGGGGGCGAACGGGGAGCTGTTTTTT
TRBJ2-7 NA TRBV6-5 NA CASRTTGSYEQYF TGTGCCAGCCGAACGACGGGAAGCTACGAGCAGTACTTC
TRBJ1-1 NA TRBV5-1 TRBD1 CASSLVTGEWMSTEAFF TGCGCCAGCAGCTTGGTCACAGGGGAATGGATGAGTACTGAAGCTTTCTTT
TRBJ2-5 NA TRBV19 TRBD1 CASATGPTETQYF TGTGCCAGTGCGACAGGGCCGACAGAGACCCAGTACTTC
TRBJ1-1 NA TRBV3-1/TRBV3-2 NA CASSPPQGYTEAFF TGTGCCAGCAGCCCCCCCCAGGGATACACTGAAGCTTTCTTT
TRBJ1-5 NA TRBV30 TRBD1 CAWSVQGTVNQPQHF TGTGCCTGGAGTGTTCAAGGGACAGTCAATCAGCCCCAGCATTTT
TRBJ2-3 once TRBV18 TRBD2 CASSPPGGVNTDTQYF TGTGCCAGCTCACCTCCTGGGGGGGTAAACACAGATACGCAGTATTTT
TRBJ2-5 NA TRBV3-1/TRBV3-2 TRBD1 CASSRDREETQYF TGTGCCAGCAGCCGGGACAGGGAAGAGACCCAGTACTTC
TRBJ2-2 NA TRBV19 TRBD1 CASTSGQGADTGELFF TGTGCCAGTACCTCGGGACAGGGGGCTGATACCGGGGAGCTGTTTTTT
TRBJ2-5 NA TRBV19 NA CASRAGHLQETQYF TGTGCCAGTAGGGCAGGGCACCTCCAAGAGACCCAGTACTTC
TRBJ2-2 NA TRBV5-1 NA CASSLGWGRNTGELFF TGCGCCAGCAGCTTGGGCTGGGGGCGGAACACCGGGGAGCTGTTTTTT
TRBJ2-1 NA TRBV15 NA CATQSFIRVGDEQFF TGTGCCACCCAGTCCTTTATCCGGGTCGGGGATGAGCAGTTCTTC
TRBJ2-7 NA TRBV18 NA CASSPLGVNEQYF TGTGCCAGCTCACCATTAGGGGTCAACGAGCAGTACTTC